The table lists the clone carrying this T cell receptor beta chain with a few counts. The data were taken from a study of blood T cells in healthy people across ages. Germline V gene lookup returns CDR1 LGHNA and CDR2 YSLEER. The CDR3 has 15 residues. V gave up 1 base and J gave up 4 bases; unmatched junction bases: 4. Primed by a sample-barcoded 5' primer and a J-beta primer mix, a second PCR proceeded for 7 to 11 cycles. TCRdb called the 5' RACE reads again in MiXCR, with one record for every CDR3 protein. The sample holds roughly 2 million distinct CDR3 sequences, around half seen once. The sequenced sample was blood. The TCR comes from a woman in her thirties or forties in good health. J is TRBJ2-1 and V is TRBV4-3; 7 bases agree with TRBD2. The CDR3 spells CASSQGDYRYNEQFF. As DNA, the CDR3 is TGCGCCAGCAGCCAAGGGGACTACCGATACAATGAGCAGTTCTTC.